The present T cell receptor (beta chain) was sequenced within a study of cytotoxic CD8 clonotypes in ibrutinib-treated CLL. Germline trimming cut 1 base from V and 9 bases from J; bases unmatched to any gene: 18. Germline CDR1 is MGHRA and CDR2 is YSYEKL. The CDR3 is 19 residues long. TCRdb's copy holds only in-frame clones and misses some; the assay was immunoSEQ multiplex PCR. The sample lists more than 300,000 clones; more than 65% were seen once. The sample consisted of PBMCs, taken before ibrutinib treatment. V is TRBV4-1 and J is TRBJ2-1; 10 positions match TRBD2. This receptor was obtained from a human donor with chronic lymphocytic leukemia. CDR3 DNA: TGCGCCAGCAGCCAAGCCCTCCGCCGGACTAGCGGACTAGTCACTGAGCAGTTCTTC. Residues: CASSQALRRTSGLVTEQFF.